This is a list of T cell receptor beta chains from one sample in a study of beta chain features in type 1 diabetes. The table came from immunoSEQ multiplex PCR; TCRdb's copy has only in-frame clones and leaves some out. This table holds hundreds of thousands of clones, roughly 12% found once. Material for sequencing was naive CD4+ T cells from blood. The receptors derive from a young man with type 1 diabetes. CDR3s include the opening cysteine and the closing phenylalanine or tryptophan. D genes are given only for firm matches. Not every row has a clone size; where given, it reads once, few, many or a size class.

TGTGCCAGCAGCTTCTTATTAGGGGAGCGGGGGACCTACAATGAGCAGTTCTTC CASSFLLGERGTYNEQFF NA TRBD2 TRBJ2-1 TRBV5-6
TGTGCCAGCAGTCGGGACAGATCCTACGAGCAGTACTTC CASSRDRSYEQYF NA TRBD1 TRBJ2-7 TRBV6-5
TGCGCCAGCAGCCAAAATGACAGGTGGACTGAAGCTTTCTTT CASSQNDRWTEAFF few NA TRBJ1-1 TRBV4-1
TGTGCCAGCAGTTCGAGACAGGGCACAGATACGCAGTATTTT CASSSRQGTDTQYF NA NA TRBJ2-3 TRBV6-5
TGTGCCAGCAGTTCGCCAGGGGGGTCCTACAATGAGCAGTTCTTC CASSSPGGSYNEQFF NA NA TRBJ2-1 TRBV28
TGTGCCTGGAGTGCCTTTGGACCCGGGGAGCTGTTTTTT CAWSAFGPGELFF NA NA TRBJ2-2 TRBV30
TGTGCCAGCAGCACCTCCGGGTACAACAATGAGCAGTTCTTC CASSTSGYNNEQFF few NA TRBJ2-1 TRBV9
TGCGCCAGCAGCCAAGATGATGGGATGGGAAGCACAGATACGCAGTATTTT CASSQDDGMGSTDTQYF NA NA TRBJ2-3 TRBV4-1
TGTGCCTGGAGTCAACTAGCGGGAGGGGAGACCCAGTACTTC CAWSQLAGGETQYF many TRBD2 TRBJ2-5 TRBV30
TGTGCCAGCAGCTTAGCTCCGGGCGCAAACACTGAAGCTTTCTTT CASSLAPGANTEAFF few NA TRBJ1-1 TRBV7-9
TGTGCCAGCTCACCACAAGGGGTCAACAATGAGCAGTTCTTC CASSPQGVNNEQFF NA NA TRBJ2-1 TRBV18
TGTGCCATCAGTGAGGGGACAGCCGCCTATGGCTACACCTTC CAISEGTAAYGYTF NA TRBD1 TRBJ1-2 TRBV10-3
TGTGCCAGCAGTTTCTCAATGAACACCGGGGAGCTGTTTTTT CASSFSMNTGELFF few NA TRBJ2-2 TRBV27
TGTGCCAGCAGTTTTCCAGGGCCATTTCACAATGAGCAGTTCTTC CASSFPGPFHNEQFF few NA TRBJ2-1 TRBV28
TGTGCCAGCAGCCTTCAATTAGACAGGGGATGGATCGGGGAGCTGTTTTTT CASSLQLDRGWIGELFF NA TRBD1 TRBJ2-2 TRBV4-2
TGTGCCAGTAGGGACAGAAACTCTGGAAACACCATATATTTT CASRDRNSGNTIYF few TRBD1 TRBJ1-3 TRBV4-2
TGTGCCATCTCAGGGGACAATCAGCCCCAGCATTTT CAISGDNQPQHF NA NA TRBJ1-5 TRBV28
TGTGCCAGCAGGAAGACGGGGAACACTGAAGCTTTCTTT CASRKTGNTEAFF NA NA TRBJ1-1 TRBV6-1
TGTGCCAGCAGCTTAGCCCGCCGGGGGCGGGGGAACATATTAGCTAGCACAGATACGCAGTATTTT CASSLARRGRGNILASTDTQYF NA NA TRBJ2-3 TRBV7-8
TGCGCCAGCAGCCAGGTCTCTGGTGGACAGACCTACGAGCAGTACTTC CASSQVSGGQTYEQYF NA NA TRBJ2-7 TRBV5-1
TGTGCCTGGAGTCGGACTAGCGGGGGATTTAGTGAGCAGTTCTTC CAWSRTSGGFSEQFF NA TRBD2 TRBJ2-1 TRBV30
TGTGCCAGCAGCGGACAGGGGGCAGAGTCACCCCTCCACTTT CASSGQGAESPLHF few TRBD1 TRBJ1-6 TRBV7-9
TGTGCCAGCAGCCGGGATAGCTCCTACAATGAGCAGTTCTTC CASSRDSSYNEQFF NA NA TRBJ2-1 TRBV6-1
TGTGCCAGCAGGGCGGGGGACGAGCAGTACTTC CASRAGDEQYF few TRBD2 TRBJ2-7 TRBV2
TGTGCCAGCAGCCCTTCACAAGAGACCCAGTACTTC CASSPSQETQYF few NA TRBJ2-5 TRBV6-1
TGTGCCAGTTACGGGGAGTTGAACACTGAAGCTTTCTTT CASYGELNTEAFF few NA TRBJ1-1 TRBV27
TGTGCCAGCAGCCTACAGGGGTCCGCCGGGGAGCTGTTTTTT CASSLQGSAGELFF NA TRBD1 TRBJ2-2 TRBV7-9
TGCGCCAGCAGCAACAGGGTGGGCGAGCAGTACTTC CASSNRVGEQYF few NA TRBJ2-7 TRBV4-1
TGTGCCAGTAGTATAGATGGTCAGCCCCAGCATTTT CASSIDGQPQHF NA NA TRBJ1-5 TRBV19
TGTGCCAGCAGTGCCACCACAGGGGGCCAAGAGACCCAGTACTTC CASSATTGGQETQYF NA TRBD1 TRBJ2-5 TRBV2
TGCGCCAGCAGCTTGTTGTATCCACAAGATTCACCCCTCCACTTT CASSLLYPQDSPLHF few NA TRBJ1-6 TRBV5-1
TGTGCCACCAGCAGAGATTGGGCGGCGGGCAGCTCCTACGAGCAGTACTTC CATSRDWAAGSSYEQYF few NA TRBJ2-7 TRBV15
TGTGCCAGCAGTGACAGCGCAGCGGGGTATGGCTACACCTTC CASSDSAAGYGYTF NA NA TRBJ1-2 TRBV2
TGTGCCAGCAGTGATCTCGGGGGCGTAAGCTCCTACGAGCAGTACTTC CASSDLGGVSSYEQYF NA NA TRBJ2-7 TRBV6-1
TGCGCCAGCAGTCAATCGTCACAGGCCGCCGTAAACACTGAAGCTTTCTTT CASSQSSQAAVNTEAFF few NA TRBJ1-1 TRBV23-1
TGTGCCAGCAGGCCCCGTGGACGGATGAACACTGAAGCTTTCTTT CASRPRGRMNTEAFF NA NA TRBJ1-1 TRBV6-5
TGTGCCAGCTCCGTTGGCGGGGGGGCCAAAGAGACCCAGTACTTC CASSVGGGAKETQYF few TRBD2 TRBJ2-5 TRBV28
TGTGGAGGGCCCGGCACTGAAGCTTTCTTT CGGPGTEAFF NA NA TRBJ1-1 TRBV30
TGTGCCTGGAGTGTTCAGTTATCGGGTTACGATGAGCAGTTCTTC CAWSVQLSGYDEQFF few NA TRBJ2-1 TRBV30
TGTGCCAGCAGTTACGGACAGCTTAATGAAAAACTGTTTTTT CASSYGQLNEKLFF NA NA TRBJ1-4 TRBV6-5
TGTGCCAGCAGCCGCCAGGGCGGGAACGCCTACGAGCAGTACTTC CASSRQGGNAYEQYF few NA TRBJ2-7 TRBV7-9
TGTGCCTGGACGAAGGGGGCGCGGGGCTACACCTTC CAWTKGARGYTF few TRBD1 TRBJ1-2 TRBV30
TGTGCCAGCTCACCCCAGGGACAGCTAAAAGAGACCCAGTACTTC CASSPQGQLKETQYF NA TRBD1 TRBJ2-5 TRBV18
TGTGCCAGCAGTGCCGAGGAAGACACAGATACGCAGTATTTT CASSAEEDTDTQYF NA NA TRBJ2-3 TRBV6-4
TGTGCCAGCAGCCGGGACAGCCAAGAGACCCAGTACTTC CASSRDSQETQYF NA TRBD1 TRBJ2-5 TRBV14
TGTGCCAGCAGCTTAACAGGGAGTTCCTACAATGAGCAGTTCTTC CASSLTGSSYNEQFF few NA TRBJ2-1 TRBV11-3